This T cell receptor (beta chain) was sequenced in a study of T cell responses to AZD1222 COVID-19 vaccine (dated by TCRdb to the early 2020s). Background for the entire study: AZD1222 recipients whose second dose came at about 4 weeks and those whose second dose came at about 12 weeks were combined into one group, since spike-specific TCR depth and breadth did not differ between the two schedules. A total of just over 230 trial participants underwent TCR sequencing, of whom 200 to 220 had received two doses of AZD1222 and roughly 26 had received two doses of the MenACWY control vaccine. Enrollment into the trials was organized by age into subgroups of 18-55, 56-69 and 70-plus years, and those subgroups contained approximately 160, 26 and 62 TCR-sequenced participants, respectively.

CDR3 length: 13 amino acids, cysteine to phenylalanine. Only CDR3 DNA remains: 39 bases, in frame from the first base. Reading the label with the study, this specimen's time point is: baseline before first vaccination. Vaccinee samples came from UK trials COV001 and COV002, including a single-blind randomized controlled phase 2/3 trial of AZD1222 (ChAdOx1 nCoV-19) in healthy adults. For TCRbeta chain sequencing, PBMC samples from trial participants were taken at day 0 and at day 28 after the second dose. The CDR3 regions of human TCRbeta chains were subjected to immunosequencing. In the source study's methods: TCRs in the repertoires were compared against a reference library of SARS-CoV-2-specific TCRs that had been generated with the MIRA antigen-specificity platform. Breadth meant the fraction of unique TCRs that were SARS-CoV-2-associated, whereas depth meant the fraction of total T cells that were SARS-CoV-2-associated. Using the MIRA data, each spike-specific TCR was mapped to the spike region that the TCR reacts to and placed in a CD4 or CD8 class. Log10-transformed breadth and depth values were compared by one-way ANOVA with Sidak's multiple comparisons tests. The table was pulled from immuneACCESS by TCRdb, which kept in-frame rearrangements only. Such tables lose some clones; where checked, under half of the loss comes from unresolved V genes, and the rest has no known cause. From that table come the V and J calls and clone size; the DNA was used to work out D and trimming. The sample data list roughly 170,000 clones, and around 90% of these were observed just once. In total, the top ten clones hold roughly 2.5% of the sample.

Beyond this particular receptor, the publication reports: After two AZD1222 doses, spike-specific TCR breadth and depth were significantly higher than at day 0 and than in MenACWY recipients. Conclusions about previously exposed vaccinees were limited because only 6 or 7 AZD1222 recipients were SARS-CoV-2 seropositive at baseline. No day 14 peak-response samples were available, so repertoires were characterized only after the peak T cell response. Reportedly, close to half of the unique spike-specific TCRs recognized epitopes lying outside the regions that are mutated in the B.1.351 and B.1.1.7 variants. CD4 TCRs associated with the vaccine covered the entire spike protein, and the dominant responses were in regions 160-218 and 743-854. Participants were mostly white British and included more females than males, and it was suggested by the authors that clonal diversity may have been underestimated. In the small 56-69-year group, the increase in depth fell short of significance, most likely because of low power.

As regards this clone: No cognate antigen has been identified for it. No much larger clone exists at a distance of one base, and base qualities are not known.

This TCR was sampled from an adult in good health. The chain joins TRBV1 to TRBJ1-1. TRBV1 represents a pseudogene. The sample here was peripheral blood, taken on day 0 of AZD1222 vaccination. The nucleotide sequence reads as follows: TGCACCAGCAGCCAAGTGTATGACCTTGGGGCTTTCTTT. It encodes CTSSQVYDLGAFF.